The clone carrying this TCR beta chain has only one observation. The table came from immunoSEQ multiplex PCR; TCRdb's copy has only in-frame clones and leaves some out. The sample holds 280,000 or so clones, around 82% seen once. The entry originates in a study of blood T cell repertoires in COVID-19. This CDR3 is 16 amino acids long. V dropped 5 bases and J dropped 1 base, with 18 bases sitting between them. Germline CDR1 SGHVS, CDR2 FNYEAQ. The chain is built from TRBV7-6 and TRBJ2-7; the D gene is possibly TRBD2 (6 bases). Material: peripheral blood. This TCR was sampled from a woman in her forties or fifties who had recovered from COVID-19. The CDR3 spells CASSPYPAGRSYEQYF. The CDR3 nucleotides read TGTGCCAGCAGCCCCTACCCGGCAGGGAGGTCCTACGAGCAGTACTTC.